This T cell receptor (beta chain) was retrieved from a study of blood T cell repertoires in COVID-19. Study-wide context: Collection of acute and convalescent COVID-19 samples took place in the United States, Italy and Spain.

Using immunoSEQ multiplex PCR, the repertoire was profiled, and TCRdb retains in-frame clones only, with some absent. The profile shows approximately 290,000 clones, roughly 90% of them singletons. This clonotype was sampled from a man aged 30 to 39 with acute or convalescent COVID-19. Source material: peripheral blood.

DNA for the CDR3: TGTGCCAGCAGCTTGGACTGGAACACTGAAGCTTTCTTT. Its translation is CASSLDWNTEAFF. This rearrangement joins TRBV5-4 to TRBJ1-1; D unclear. Germline CDR1 reads SGHNT; CDR2 reads YYREEE (reference sequence). The V and J ends lost 0 bases and 1 base respectively, with 4 bases between them. CDR3 length equals 13 residues.